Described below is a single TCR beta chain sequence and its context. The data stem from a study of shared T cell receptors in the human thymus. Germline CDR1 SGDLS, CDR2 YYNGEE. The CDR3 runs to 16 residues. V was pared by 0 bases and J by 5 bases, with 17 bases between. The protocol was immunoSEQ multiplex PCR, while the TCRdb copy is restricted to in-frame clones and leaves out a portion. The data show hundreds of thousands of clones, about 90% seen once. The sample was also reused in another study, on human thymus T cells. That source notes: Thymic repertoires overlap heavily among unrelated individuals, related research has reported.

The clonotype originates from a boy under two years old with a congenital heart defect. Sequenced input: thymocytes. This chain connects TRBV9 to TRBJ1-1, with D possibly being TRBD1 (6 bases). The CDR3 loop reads CASSVEGRGKGTEAFF. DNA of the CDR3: TGTGCCAGCAGCGTAGAAGGGAGGGGGAAGGGGACTGAAGCTTTCTTT.